A selection of T cell receptor beta chains follows, all from one sample in a study of cytomegalovirus exposure and HLA in healthy donors. TCRdb keeps only in-frame clones here, not all; method: immunoSEQ multiplex PCR. This table has 90,000 to 150,000 clones, 60% to 85% appearing once. The source material was PBMCs. Receptors were obtained from a woman aged 40 to 50 in good health and CMV-seropositive. Both conserved end residues are part of each CDR3. The D gene is left open where the match is weak. Size tells how often a clone was seen (once, few, many) or the class of an expanded clone, and some rows leave it out.

TRBJ1-2,NA,TRBV4-3,NA,TGCGCCAGCAGCCAAGATCCCCGGACAGAGGATGGCTACACCTTC,CASSQDPRTEDGYTF
TRBJ1-5,few,TRBV28,NA,TGTGCCAGCAGTCTGGACAGTGATCAGCCCCAGCATTTT,CASSLDSDQPQHF
TRBJ1-5,NA,TRBV6-1,NA,TGTGCCAGCAGTGATTTGAGGTACAATCAGCCCCAGCATTTT,CASSDLRYNQPQHF
TRBJ2-2,NA,TRBV7-9,TRBD1,TGTGCCAGCAGGCCAGTGGGGACAGGGTCCGGGGAGCTGTTTTTT,CASRPVGTGSGELFF
TRBJ1-2,NA,TRBV6-1,NA,TGTGCCAACTCAAGGGACACGAGGATCGGCTACACCTTC,CANSRDTRIGYTF
TRBJ1-5,NA,TRBV19,NA,TGTGCCAGTAGTATCTCGGGTCACAGCAATCAGCCCCAGCATTTT,CASSISGHSNQPQHF
TRBJ2-7,NA,TRBV7-2,TRBD2,TGTGCCAGCAGCTTGAATCCGGGACTAGCGGGTGACGAGCAGTACTTC,CASSLNPGLAGDEQYF
TRBJ2-7,few,TRBV7-9,NA,TGTGCCAGCAGCAAGGACCCAAGGGGCGAGCAGTACTTC,CASSKDPRGEQYF
TRBJ2-7,NA,TRBV19,TRBD1,TGTGCCAGTAGTCCGACAGGGCTCCGAGTGGACGAGCAGTACTTC,CASSPTGLRVDEQYF
TRBJ2-3,NA,TRBV30,NA,TGTGCCTGGAGTGTACTGACAGGGACTAGGACAGATACGCAGTATTTT,CAWSVLTGTRTDTQYF
TRBJ1-2,NA,TRBV6-6,NA,TGTGCCAGCACGGACAGACAAAAAGCTAACTATGGCTACACCTTC,CASTDRQKANYGYTF
TRBJ1-2,NA,TRBV29-1,NA,TGCAGCGTTGAAGTTGGTCAGGCAGGGAAAGAGTTTAACTATGGCTACACCTTC,CSVEVGQAGKEFNYGYTF
TRBJ2-7,few,TRBV7-2,TRBD2,TGTGCCAGCAGCCAAGGGACTAGCGGAACCTACGAGCAGTACTTC,CASSQGTSGTYEQYF
TRBJ1-2,few,TRBV6-1,NA,TGTGCCAGCAGTGAAGCGTTACAGGGCCGGTACTATGGCTACACCTTC,CASSEALQGRYYGYTF
TRBJ2-6,few,TRBV21-1,NA,TGTGCCAGCAACTTATCAGGGTGCCCAAGCTCTGGGGCCAACGTCCTGACTTTC,CASNLSGCPSSGANVLTF
TRBJ2-5,once,TRBV15,NA,TGTGCCACCAGCAGAGTGTGGGGACAAGGGGAGACCCAGTACTTC,CATSRVWGQGETQYF
TRBJ2-2,NA,TRBV2,TRBD1,TGTGCCAGCAACGGGGGACAGGGGTACACCGGGGAGCTGTTTTTT,CASNGGQGYTGELFF
TRBJ1-3,NA,TRBV11-2,NA,TGTGCCAGCAGCTCTACCTCTGGAAACACCATATATTTT,CASSSTSGNTIYF
TRBJ1-4,NA,TRBV7-9,NA,TGTGCCAGCAGCTCAACCCGGGACAACCTAAGTAGTGAAAAACTGTTTTTT,CASSSTRDNLSSEKLFF
TRBJ1-5,NA,TRBV27,NA,TGTGCCAGCAGCCCAGACTTCGACCGCAATTTCAATCAGCCCCAGCATTTT,CASSPDFDRNFNQPQHF
TRBJ1-1,NA,TRBV15,TRBD1,TGTGCCACCAGCTTTCACAGGGGAGACAGCACTGAAGCTTTCTTT,CATSFHRGDSTEAFF
TRBJ2-3,NA,TRBV7-3,NA,TGTGCCAGCAGCTTAAGGGGCCCTACCACAGATACGCAGTATTTT,CASSLRGPTTDTQYF
TRBJ1-2,once,TRBV28,TRBD1,TGTGCCAGCAGTTTGCTACTAGGGACAGGGTCCTATGGCTACACCTTC,CASSLLLGTGSYGYTF
TRBJ2-7,NA,TRBV28,NA,TGTGCCAGCAGTTTCGGTACTTCCTACGAGCAGTACTTC,CASSFGTSYEQYF
TRBJ2-7,NA,TRBV19,TRBD2,TGTGCCAGTAGTATAGCGAGGTCCGGACTAGCGGGAAACTACGAGCAGTACTTC,CASSIARSGLAGNYEQYF
TRBJ2-5,NA,TRBV5-1,NA,TGCGCCAGCAGCTTGGGTCTAGCGAGAGAGACCCAGTACTTC,CASSLGLARETQYF
TRBJ1-1,NA,TRBV12-5,TRBD1,TGTGCTAGTGGTTTGGTACAGGGGCGGGAAGCTTTCTTT,CASGLVQGREAFF
TRBJ1-1,once,TRBV28,NA,TGTGCCAGCTGGCCACGGAGCGGTGAAGCTTTCTTT,CASWPRSGEAFF
TRBJ2-7,NA,TRBV6-1,TRBD1,TGTGCCAGCAGTGATTACCCCCGGACAGGGCCCGAGCAGTACTTC,CASSDYPRTGPEQYF
TRBJ1-5,NA,TRBV7-2,NA,TGTGCCAGCAGCCTTAGAGAGAGCGGTCAGCCCCAGCATTTT,CASSLRESGQPQHF
TRBJ1-6,NA,TRBV19,NA,TGTGCCAGTAGTACCCCCCCTGTAGTAGGGGACTATAATTCACCCCTCCACTTT,CASSTPPVVGDYNSPLHF
TRBJ2-3,NA,TRBV7-7,NA,TGTGCCAGCAGCAGATCGCCAGGATTGGGCACAGATACGCAGTATTTT,CASSRSPGLGTDTQYF
TRBJ2-5,NA,TRBV6-6,TRBD2,TGTGCCAGTAAAGAGGGACTAGCGGGAGAGACCCAGTACTTC,CASKEGLAGETQYF
TRBJ2-7,once,TRBV7-9,NA,TGTGCCAGCAGCCCCCCGACTATACCCTACGAGCAGTACTTC,CASSPPTIPYEQYF
TRBJ1-2,NA,TRBV5-6,NA,TGTGCCAGCAGCTTGGGGCAGGGGACCGATGGCTACACCTTC,CASSLGQGTDGYTF
TRBJ2-2,NA,TRBV15,TRBD2,TGTGCCACCAGCGCTCCAATTAGCCCTCGACTAGCGGACACCGGGGAGCTGTTTTTT,CATSAPISPRLADTGELFF
TRBJ1-1,NA,TRBV9,NA,TGTGCCAGCAGCGTACAGGGCGTTAACACTGAAGCTTTCTTT,CASSVQGVNTEAFF
TRBJ1-2,NA,TRBV5-5,NA,TGTGCCAGCAGCCGTCGACGCACGGGGGAAGGTGGCTACACCTTC,CASSRRRTGEGGYTF
TRBJ1-6,NA,TRBV30,NA,TGTGCCTGGAGTGTACAGGGAACCTCACCCCTCCACTTT,CAWSVQGTSPLHF
TRBJ1-1,NA,TRBV6-5,TRBD1,TGTGCCAGCAGTTACTCGACAGGGGTGGCTGAAGCTTTCTTT,CASSYSTGVAEAFF
TRBJ2-1,NA,TRBV19,TRBD1,TGTGCCAGTAGTGGGACAGGGTGGTGGGAGCAGTTCTTC,CASSGTGWWEQFF
TRBJ2-1,NA,TRBV9,TRBD2,TGTGCCAGCAGCGTAGAGCAGCGGGAGTGGGATGAGCAGTTCTTC,CASSVEQREWDEQFF
TRBJ1-6,NA,TRBV25-1,NA,TGTGCCAGCAGTGAATCGAATTCACCCCTCCACTTT,CASSESNSPLHF
TRBJ1-1,NA,TRBV18,NA,TGTGCCAGCTCCCTGGGCGTTGAGCTGGGGAACACTGAAGCTTTCTTT,CASSLGVELGNTEAFF
TRBJ2-7,NA,TRBV4-1,NA,TGCGCCAGCAGGCAAACAACCTCAGGGACCTACGAGCAGTACTTC,CASRQTTSGTYEQYF
TRBJ1-3,NA,TRBV7-8,NA,TGTGCCAGCAGCTTAATAACAGGGCCTTCTGGAAACACCATATATTTT,CASSLITGPSGNTIYF
TRBJ1-5,NA,TRBV2,NA,TGTGCCAGCAGTGTATTTAGCGGGCCCCAGCATTTT,CASSVFSGPQHF
TRBJ2-2,NA,TRBV5-6,TRBD1,TGTGCCAGCAGCATGATAGGGACAGCGAACACCGGGGAGCTGTTTTTT,CASSMIGTANTGELFF
TRBJ2-1,NA,TRBV4-2,NA,TGTGCCAGCAGCCACAGGAGAGGGGAGCAGTTCTTC,CASSHRRGEQFF
TRBJ1-1,NA,TRBV21-1,NA,TGTGCCAGCAAGTTCAGGGGGGCGAACACTGAAGCTTTCTTT,CASKFRGANTEAFF
TRBJ1-1,NA,TRBV19,NA,TGTGCCAGTAGGGCACACCTCATGAACACTGAAGCTTTCTTT,CASRAHLMNTEAFF
TRBJ2-2,NA,TRBV19,TRBD2,TGTGCCAGTAGCCCGGGGGGGACATCGAACACCGGGGAGCTGTTTTTT,CASSPGGTSNTGELFF
TRBJ2-5,NA,TRBV2,NA,TGTGCCAGCCTACAGGGGGGGGCGGGGGAGGCCCAGTACTTC,CASLQGGAGEAQYF
TRBJ2-5,NA,TRBV27,NA,TGTGCCAGCAGTTATGAGGGCCGGGGAGAGACCCAGTACTTC,CASSYEGRGETQYF
TRBJ1-2,NA,TRBV28,TRBD1,TGTGCCAGCATCCCGGACAGGGAGGGTGGCTACACCTTC,CASIPDREGGYTF
TRBJ2-7,NA,TRBV7-2,NA,TGTGCCAGCAGCTTAGTAGCGCCAACCTACGAGCAGTACTTC,CASSLVAPTYEQYF
TRBJ2-1,NA,TRBV7-9,TRBD2,TGTTCCAGCAGCCCCCTCTCGACTAGCAACTACAATGAGCAGTTCTTC,CSSSPLSTSNYNEQFF
TRBJ2-2,few,TRBV6-1,NA,TGTGCCAGCAGTCCACAGGGAGTCAGCACCGGGGAGCTGTTTTTT,CASSPQGVSTGELFF
TRBJ1-1,few,TRBV19,NA,TGTGCCAGTAGTTACTTGATGAACACTGAAGCTTTCTTT,CASSYLMNTEAFF